A selection of T cell receptor beta chains follows, all from one sample in a study of shared clonotypes between healthy human individuals. Clones were read by immunoSEQ multiplex PCR, and TCRdb kept only the in-frame ones, dropping some. The table records more than 2 million clones, approximately 94% of them present only once. Sequenced sample: naive CD8+ T cells sorted from blood. All receptors derive from a man aged 18 to 30 in good health. The CDR3 runs from the conserved cysteine through the conserved F or W. The D gene is left open where the match is weak. Size values are once, few and many counts, or a class for expanded clones, and some rows have none.

d_call: -
v_call: TRBV5-4
j_call: TRBJ2-5
clone_size: -
cdr3_nt: TGTGCCAGCAGCTTGTGGGGGGCCGGGGAGACCCAGTACTTC
cdr3_aa: CASSLWGAGETQYF

d_call: TRBD1
v_call: TRBV14
j_call: TRBJ2-7
clone_size: -
cdr3_nt: TGTGCCAGCAGCCAAACGCGGACAGGGTGGGACGAGCAGTACTTC
cdr3_aa: CASSQTRTGWDEQYF

d_call: -
v_call: TRBV2
j_call: TRBJ1-6
clone_size: few
cdr3_nt: TGTGCCTCACTGCGTTCGACCCTCCACTTT
cdr3_aa: CASLRSTLHF

d_call: TRBD1
v_call: TRBV19
j_call: TRBJ2-7
clone_size: -
cdr3_nt: TGTGCCAGTAGTCCCGCGGCGGGGACAGGGACCTACGAGCAGTACTTC
cdr3_aa: CASSPAAGTGTYEQYF

d_call: -
v_call: TRBV7-8
j_call: TRBJ1-1
clone_size: -
cdr3_nt: TGTGCCAGCAGCTTAAGTTTCCCGAGCCCCGCCGAAGCTTTCTTT
cdr3_aa: CASSLSFPSPAEAFF

d_call: TRBD1
v_call: TRBV2
j_call: TRBJ1-2
clone_size: -
cdr3_nt: TGTGCCAGCAGTGAGACAGGGGTTTCCCCTTTCTATGGCTACACCTTC
cdr3_aa: CASSETGVSPFYGYTF

d_call: -
v_call: TRBV4-1
j_call: TRBJ1-1
clone_size: -
cdr3_nt: TGCGCCAGCAGCCAAGTTCAGAGCAACACTGAAGCTTTCTTT
cdr3_aa: CASSQVQSNTEAFF

d_call: TRBD1
v_call: TRBV13
j_call: TRBJ2-1
clone_size: -
cdr3_nt: TGTGCCAGCAGTTCACTGACAGGGGGCAAGGAGCAGTTCTTC
cdr3_aa: CASSSLTGGKEQFF

d_call: -
v_call: TRBV2
j_call: TRBJ1-6
clone_size: -
cdr3_nt: TGTGCCAGCAGTGAAGCGACGGATTATAATTCACCCCTCCACTTT
cdr3_aa: CASSEATDYNSPLHF

d_call: -
v_call: TRBV4-1
j_call: TRBJ2-1
clone_size: -
cdr3_nt: TGCGCCAGCAGCCAGGGGACTGAGCAGTTCTTC
cdr3_aa: CASSQGTEQFF

d_call: -
v_call: TRBV5-1
j_call: TRBJ2-7
clone_size: -
cdr3_nt: TGCGCCAGCAGCTTCGGGGCCGTCTACGAGCAGTACTTC
cdr3_aa: CASSFGAVYEQYF

d_call: TRBD1
v_call: TRBV25-1
j_call: TRBJ1-2
clone_size: -
cdr3_nt: TGTGCCAGTCGACAGGGGGAAGTCTATGGCTACACCTTC
cdr3_aa: CASRQGEVYGYTF

d_call: -
v_call: TRBV7-9
j_call: TRBJ2-1
clone_size: -
cdr3_nt: TGTGCCAGCAGACCTCAGGTTTCCTACAATGAGCAGTTCTTC
cdr3_aa: CASRPQVSYNEQFF

d_call: TRBD2
v_call: TRBV4-3
j_call: TRBJ2-1
clone_size: -
cdr3_nt: TGCGCCAGCAGCCAAGAGCCCCCTAGCGGGGAATACAATGAGCAGTTCTTC
cdr3_aa: CASSQEPPSGEYNEQFF

d_call: TRBD2
v_call: TRBV7-3
j_call: TRBJ2-7
clone_size: -
cdr3_nt: TGTGCCAGCAGCGTGCTAGCGGGCTACGAGCAGTACTTC
cdr3_aa: CASSVLAGYEQYF

d_call: -
v_call: TRBV10-2
j_call: TRBJ2-3
clone_size: -
cdr3_nt: TGCGCCAGCAGTGAGTCAGCTCCCCAGTATTTT
cdr3_aa: CASSESAPQYF

d_call: -
v_call: TRBV7-8
j_call: TRBJ2-7
clone_size: -
cdr3_nt: TGTGCCAGCAGCTTACTGGAGTACGAGCAGTACTTC
cdr3_aa: CASSLLEYEQYF

d_call: -
v_call: TRBV10-3
j_call: TRBJ2-2
clone_size: -
cdr3_nt: TGTGCCATCAGGGAGAATGTGAGGGCGAACACCGGGGAGCTGTTTTTT
cdr3_aa: CAIRENVRANTGELFF

d_call: -
v_call: TRBV29-1
j_call: TRBJ2-5
clone_size: -
cdr3_nt: TGCAGCGTTGAAGATGGCCTCCAAGAGACCCAGTACTTC
cdr3_aa: CSVEDGLQETQYF

d_call: -
v_call: TRBV6-5
j_call: TRBJ1-5
clone_size: -
cdr3_nt: TGTGCCAGCAGTCTTACGAAGGGTAGCAATCAGCCCCAGCATTTT
cdr3_aa: CASSLTKGSNQPQHF

d_call: -
v_call: TRBV19
j_call: TRBJ1-6
clone_size: -
cdr3_nt: TGTGCCAGTACTATGGGGGACTCCTATAATTCACCCCTCCACTTT
cdr3_aa: CASTMGDSYNSPLHF

d_call: -
v_call: TRBV28
j_call: TRBJ1-2
clone_size: -
cdr3_nt: TGTGCCAGCAGTTTCAAGGCAGTCTATGGCTACACCTTC
cdr3_aa: CASSFKAVYGYTF

d_call: -
v_call: TRBV5-4
j_call: TRBJ1-3
clone_size: -
cdr3_nt: TGTGCCAGCAGCTTGATGGGGGGCAGAAACACCATATATTTT
cdr3_aa: CASSLMGGRNTIYF

d_call: -
v_call: TRBV13
j_call: TRBJ2-7
clone_size: -
cdr3_nt: TGTGCCAGCAGCCGGGATTCCTCCTACGAGCAGTACTTC
cdr3_aa: CASSRDSSYEQYF

d_call: -
v_call: TRBV7-9
j_call: TRBJ2-3
clone_size: -
cdr3_nt: TGTGCCAGCAGCTTAATGGGGGAGTACACAGATACGCAGTATTTT
cdr3_aa: CASSLMGEYTDTQYF

d_call: -
v_call: TRBV27
j_call: TRBJ2-7
clone_size: once
cdr3_nt: TGTGCCAGCAGTTCAACCGATGCACGGGACGAGCAGTACTTC
cdr3_aa: CASSSTDARDEQYF

d_call: -
v_call: TRBV6-1
j_call: TRBJ2-1
clone_size: -
cdr3_nt: TGTGCCAGCAGGCCGGGGGAAAACAATGAGCAGTTCTTC
cdr3_aa: CASRPGENNEQFF

d_call: -
v_call: TRBV7-9
j_call: TRBJ2-7
clone_size: -
cdr3_nt: TGTGCCAGCAGCTTAGGTGTAGAGGACGAGCAGTACTTC
cdr3_aa: CASSLGVEDEQYF

d_call: -
v_call: TRBV7-3
j_call: TRBJ1-2
clone_size: -
cdr3_nt: TGTGCCAGCAGCCCCGACAGCACATATGGCTACACCTTC
cdr3_aa: CASSPDSTYGYTF

d_call: TRBD2
v_call: TRBV5-6
j_call: TRBJ2-1
clone_size: -
cdr3_nt: TGTGCCAGCAGCCTCGGGGGGAGCTCCTACAATGAGCAGTTCTTC
cdr3_aa: CASSLGGSSYNEQFF

d_call: TRBD1
v_call: TRBV5-6
j_call: TRBJ1-4
clone_size: -
cdr3_nt: TGTGCCAGCAGCTTGGATGGGCCCGGGACAGATAATGAAAAACTGTTTTTT
cdr3_aa: CASSLDGPGTDNEKLFF

d_call: -
v_call: TRBV11-2
j_call: TRBJ2-2
clone_size: -
cdr3_nt: TGTGCCAGCAGCTACGTCGGGGCGGGGACCGGGGAGCTGTTTTTT
cdr3_aa: CASSYVGAGTGELFF

d_call: TRBD1
v_call: TRBV6-5
j_call: TRBJ1-1
clone_size: few
cdr3_nt: TGTGCCAGCTGGGACAGGGCGGACACTGAAGCTTTCTTT
cdr3_aa: CASWDRADTEAFF

d_call: TRBD1
v_call: TRBV10-2
j_call: TRBJ2-7
clone_size: -
cdr3_nt: TGCGCCAGCAGTGATGGGGACAGGGGCTACGAGCAGTACTTC
cdr3_aa: CASSDGDRGYEQYF

d_call: -
v_call: TRBV7-9
j_call: TRBJ1-2
clone_size: -
cdr3_nt: TGTGCCAGCAGCCAAATCCCGGGGCTGGATGGCTACACCTTC
cdr3_aa: CASSQIPGLDGYTF

d_call: TRBD2
v_call: TRBV5-8
j_call: TRBJ2-7
clone_size: -
cdr3_nt: TGTGCCAGCAGCTTCGAGACTAGCGGGGTCTACGAGCAGTACTTC
cdr3_aa: CASSFETSGVYEQYF

d_call: TRBD1
v_call: TRBV29-1
j_call: TRBJ2-7
clone_size: -
cdr3_nt: TGCAGCGGAAGCCTCCCTTTGACAGGGGGGCCCTACGAGCAGTACTTC
cdr3_aa: CSGSLPLTGGPYEQYF

d_call: -
v_call: TRBV4-1
j_call: TRBJ1-2
clone_size: -
cdr3_nt: TGCGCCAGCAGCCAATTACAGGGCACGAGGGGCTACACCTTC
cdr3_aa: CASSQLQGTRGYTF

d_call: -
v_call: TRBV6-5
j_call: TRBJ1-1
clone_size: -
cdr3_nt: TGTGCCAGCAGTTACTCCCCCGGGACCATACACGGTGAAGCTTTCTTT
cdr3_aa: CASSYSPGTIHGEAFF

d_call: -
v_call: TRBV7-9
j_call: TRBJ1-3
clone_size: -
cdr3_nt: TGTGCCAGCAGCTCGGACCCGGGAGGAAACACCATATATTTT
cdr3_aa: CASSSDPGGNTIYF

d_call: -
v_call: TRBV28
j_call: TRBJ2-7
clone_size: -
cdr3_nt: TGTGCCAGCAGTTTTGGGCTAGATTACTACGAGCAGTACTTC
cdr3_aa: CASSFGLDYYEQYF

d_call: TRBD1
v_call: TRBV30
j_call: TRBJ2-1
clone_size: -
cdr3_nt: TGTGCCTGGGATGGGACAGGGGGCTACAATGAGCAGTTCTTC
cdr3_aa: CAWDGTGGYNEQFF

d_call: TRBD1
v_call: TRBV7-9
j_call: TRBJ1-4
clone_size: -
cdr3_nt: TGTGCCAGCAGCTTAGCGGCCGGGACAGGGCCTTTCACTAATGAAAAACTGTTTTTT
cdr3_aa: CASSLAAGTGPFTNEKLFF

d_call: -
v_call: TRBV28
j_call: TRBJ1-1
clone_size: -
cdr3_nt: TGTGCCAGCACCACCTTACAGGCCATGAACACTGAAGCTTTCTTT
cdr3_aa: CASTTLQAMNTEAFF

d_call: -
v_call: TRBV27
j_call: TRBJ2-7
clone_size: -
cdr3_nt: TGTGCCAGCAGTTTTGGCTTCAGGAACGAGCAGTACTTC
cdr3_aa: CASSFGFRNEQYF

d_call: -
v_call: TRBV2
j_call: TRBJ1-5
clone_size: once
cdr3_nt: TGTGCCAGCAGTGAAGGGGTCTTTAGCAATCAGCCCCAGCATTTT
cdr3_aa: CASSEGVFSNQPQHF

d_call: TRBD2
v_call: TRBV6-5
j_call: TRBJ2-3
clone_size: -
cdr3_nt: TGTGCCAGCAGTTACACCGGCGGGGGAGAAACAGATACGCAGTATTTT
cdr3_aa: CASSYTGGGETDTQYF

d_call: -
v_call: TRBV30
j_call: TRBJ2-5
clone_size: -
cdr3_nt: TGTGCCTGGAGTAGGGGCCGGACTTCCCAAGAGACCCAGTACTTC
cdr3_aa: CAWSRGRTSQETQYF

d_call: -
v_call: TRBV5-8
j_call: TRBJ1-4
clone_size: -
cdr3_nt: TGTGCCAGCAGCTTCCAGGGGAGGGGGAGTGAAAAACTGTTTTTT
cdr3_aa: CASSFQGRGSEKLFF

d_call: TRBD1
v_call: TRBV13
j_call: TRBJ1-2
clone_size: once
cdr3_nt: TGTGCCAGCAGGATTAAAGGCTGGACAGGCTATGGCTACACCTTC
cdr3_aa: CASRIKGWTGYGYTF

d_call: -
v_call: TRBV2
j_call: TRBJ2-3
clone_size: -
cdr3_nt: TGTGCCTGCCAAGAGGGGCAGGGAGTCCCAGATACGCAGTATTTT
cdr3_aa: CACQEGQGVPDTQYF

d_call: -
v_call: TRBV4-1
j_call: TRBJ1-1
clone_size: once
cdr3_nt: TGCGCCAGCAGCCAAGAAAGCCTGGGGGTTTTGGTGAACACTGAAGCTTTCTTT
cdr3_aa: CASSQESLGVLVNTEAFF

d_call: -
v_call: TRBV5-8
j_call: TRBJ2-7
clone_size: -
cdr3_nt: TGTGCCAGCAGCTTGGATGGGGGGTGGGCCTACGAGCAGTACTTC
cdr3_aa: CASSLDGGWAYEQYF

d_call: -
v_call: TRBV27
j_call: TRBJ2-5
clone_size: -
cdr3_nt: TGTGCCAGCAGTCAAAGGACAGTACAAGAGACCCAGTACTTC
cdr3_aa: CASSQRTVQETQYF

d_call: -
v_call: TRBV2
j_call: TRBJ1-1
clone_size: -
cdr3_nt: TGTGCCACCCTACAGGGGAACACTGAAGCTTTCTTT
cdr3_aa: CATLQGNTEAFF

d_call: TRBD1
v_call: TRBV6-1
j_call: TRBJ2-7
clone_size: -
cdr3_nt: TGTGCCAGCTGGGGACAGGGACTGTCTAACGAGCAGTACTTC
cdr3_aa: CASWGQGLSNEQYF

d_call: TRBD1
v_call: TRBV11-3
j_call: TRBJ2-1
clone_size: -
cdr3_nt: TGTGCCAGCAGCTACGGACAGGGTGCCTACAATGAGCAGTTCTTC
cdr3_aa: CASSYGQGAYNEQFF